This T cell receptor (beta chain) came from a study of early T cells in non-severe SARS-CoV-2 infection. Study summary: Whole-blood bulk RNA, unsorted, was sequenced, and chains were unpaired. Findings of the study overall: Anti-spike CD8 specificities were favored by VDJdb matching, whose results missed private and CD4 specificities.

MiXCR was run by TCRdb on the 5' RACE reads, yielding one entry per CDR3 protein. The table records about 59,000 distinct CDR3 sequences, roughly 13% of them present only once. Germline CDR1 KGHDR, CDR2 SFDVKD. The CDR3 extends over 14 amino acids. This clonotype has a handful of counts. Its antigen is still unknown. The junction differs from germline at one of its ends, possibly a read error. The specimen was whole blood, collected at baseline. The rearrangement links TRBV24-1 to TRBJ2-1; perhaps D is TRBD1 or TRBD2 (5 bases each). This sequence was found in an adult who was a healthcare worker with PCR-confirmed SARS-CoV-2 infection or an uninfected control (not recorded which). The CDR3 protein is CATRDGATFNEQLF. As DNA, the CDR3 is TGTGCCACGAGGGACGGCGCGACCTTCAATGAGCAGCTCTTC.